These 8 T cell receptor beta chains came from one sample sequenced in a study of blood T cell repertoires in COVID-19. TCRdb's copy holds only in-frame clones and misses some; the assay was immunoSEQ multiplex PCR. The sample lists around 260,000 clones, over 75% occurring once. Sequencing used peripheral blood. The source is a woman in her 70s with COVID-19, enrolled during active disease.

The CDR3 DNA reads TGTGCCAGCAGCTTAGCCGGGACTCTCGAAGCTTTCTTT. It yields the protein CASSLAGTLEAFF. The rearrangement links TRBV7-9 to TRBJ1-1, with a weak D call TRBD1 (5 bases). V was clipped by 0 bases and J by 8 bases, with 10 bases between them. Per germline, CDR1 SEHNR and CDR2 FQNEAQ (reference sequence). The length of the CDR3 is 13 residues.

The CDR3 reads CAISESGLAGVSEQYF. CDR3 nucleotides: TGTGCCATCAGTGAGTCGGGGCTAGCGGGAGTTAGCGAGCAGTACTTC. V is TRBV10-3 and J is TRBJ2-7; 10 nucleotides match TRBD2. The CDR3 has 16 residues. Germline V gene data show CDR1 as ENHRY and CDR2 as SYGVKD. V was clipped by 0 bases and J by 6 bases; unmatched bases: 8.

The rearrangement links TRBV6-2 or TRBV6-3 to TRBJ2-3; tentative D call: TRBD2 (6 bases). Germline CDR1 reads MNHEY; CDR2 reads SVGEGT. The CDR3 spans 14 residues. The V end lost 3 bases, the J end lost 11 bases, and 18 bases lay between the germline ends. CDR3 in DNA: TGTGCCAGCAGTTATGCGTTCCTGGCGGGAATGCAGTATTTT. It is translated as CASSYAFLAGMQYF.

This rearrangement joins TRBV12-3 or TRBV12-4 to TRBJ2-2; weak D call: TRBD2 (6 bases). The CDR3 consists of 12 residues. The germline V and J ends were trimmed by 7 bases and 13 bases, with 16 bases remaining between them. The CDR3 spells CASIPGSGRLFF. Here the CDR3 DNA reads TGTGCCAGCATACCCGGTTCCGGGAGGCTGTTTTTT.

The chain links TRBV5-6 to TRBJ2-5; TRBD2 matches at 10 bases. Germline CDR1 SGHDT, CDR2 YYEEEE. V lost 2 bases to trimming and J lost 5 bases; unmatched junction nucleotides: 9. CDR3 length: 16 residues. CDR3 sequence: CASSFGSGRTGETQYF. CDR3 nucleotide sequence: TGTGCCAGCAGCTTTGGTAGCGGGAGGACGGGGGAGACCCAGTACTTC.

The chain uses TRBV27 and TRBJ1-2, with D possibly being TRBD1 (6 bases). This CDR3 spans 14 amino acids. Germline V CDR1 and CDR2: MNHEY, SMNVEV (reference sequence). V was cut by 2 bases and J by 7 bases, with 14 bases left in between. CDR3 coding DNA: TGTGCCAGCAGTTTAGTACAGGGTGAGTCTGGCTACACCTTC. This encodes CASSLVQGESGYTF.

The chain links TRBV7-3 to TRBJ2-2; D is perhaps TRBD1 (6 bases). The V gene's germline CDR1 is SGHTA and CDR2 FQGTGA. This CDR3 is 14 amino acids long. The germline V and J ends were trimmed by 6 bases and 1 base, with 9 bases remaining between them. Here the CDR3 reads CASRMTGNTGELFF. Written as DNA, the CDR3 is TGTGCCAGCAGAATGACAGGGAACACCGGGGAGCTGTTTTTT.

The CDR3 bases are TGTGCCAGCACGGCGGGCCTGCGTGCAGATCAGCCCCAGCATTTT. This gives the protein CASTAGLRADQPQHF. V is TRBV2 and J is TRBJ1-5, with D unclear. Trimming took off 7 bases at V and 5 bases at J, with 18 bases between the two ends. This CDR3 comprises 15 residues. In germline, CDR1 is SNHLY, CDR2 FYNNEI.